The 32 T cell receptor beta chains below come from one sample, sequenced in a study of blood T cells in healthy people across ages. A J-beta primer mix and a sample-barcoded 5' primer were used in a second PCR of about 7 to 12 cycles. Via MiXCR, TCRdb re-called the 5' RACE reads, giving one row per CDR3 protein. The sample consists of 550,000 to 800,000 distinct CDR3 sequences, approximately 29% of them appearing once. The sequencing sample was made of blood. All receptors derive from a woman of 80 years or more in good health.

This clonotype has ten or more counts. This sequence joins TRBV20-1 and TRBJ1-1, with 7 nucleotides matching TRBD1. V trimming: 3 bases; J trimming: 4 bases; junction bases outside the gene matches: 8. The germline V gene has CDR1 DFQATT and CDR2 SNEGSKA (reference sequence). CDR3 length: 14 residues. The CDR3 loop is CSARENRGITEAFF. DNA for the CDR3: TGCAGTGCTAGGGAGAACAGGGGAATCACTGAAGCTTTCTTT.

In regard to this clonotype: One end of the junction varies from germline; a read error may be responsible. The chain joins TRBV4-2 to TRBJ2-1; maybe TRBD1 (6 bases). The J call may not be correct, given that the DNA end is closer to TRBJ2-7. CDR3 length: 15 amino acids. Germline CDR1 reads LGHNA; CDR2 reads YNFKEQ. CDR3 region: CASGQEQGSYNEQYF. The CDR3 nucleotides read TGTGCCAGCGGCCAAGAACAGGGCTCCTACAATGAGCAGTACTTC.

CDR3 nucleotides: TGTGCCAGCAGCCAAGATAGAGCAGGATGCAATGAGCAGTTCTTC. The encoded protein is CASSQDRAGCNEQFF. This chain joins TRBV4-2 and TRBJ2-1; D ambiguous. V was trimmed by 0 bases and J by 6 bases, leaving 12 bases between them. The germline V gene encodes CDR1 LGHNA and CDR2 YNFKEQ. The CDR3 is 15 residues long.

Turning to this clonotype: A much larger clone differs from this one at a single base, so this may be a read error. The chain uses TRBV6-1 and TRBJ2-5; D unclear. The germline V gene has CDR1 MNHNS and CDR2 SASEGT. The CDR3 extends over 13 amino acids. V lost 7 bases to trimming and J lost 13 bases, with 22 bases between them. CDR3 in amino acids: CASTPTEGYERYF. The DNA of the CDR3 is TGTGCCAGCACTCCTACGGAAGGTTACGAGCGGTACTTC.

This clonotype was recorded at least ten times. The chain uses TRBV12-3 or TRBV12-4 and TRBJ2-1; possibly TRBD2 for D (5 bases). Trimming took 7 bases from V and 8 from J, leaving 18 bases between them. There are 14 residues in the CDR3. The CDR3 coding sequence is TGTGCCAGCACCCTAGGACTCGCGGTCCATGAGCAGTTCTTC. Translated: CASTLGLAVHEQFF.

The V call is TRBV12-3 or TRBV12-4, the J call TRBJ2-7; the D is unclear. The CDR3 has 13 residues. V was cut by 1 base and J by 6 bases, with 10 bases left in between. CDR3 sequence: CASSLVMSGEQYF. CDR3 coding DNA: TGTGCCAGCAGTTTAGTTATGTCTGGCGAGCAGTACTTC.

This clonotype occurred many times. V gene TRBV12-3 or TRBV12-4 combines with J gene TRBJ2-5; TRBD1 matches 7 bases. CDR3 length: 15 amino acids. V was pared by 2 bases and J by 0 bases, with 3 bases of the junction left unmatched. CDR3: CASSLLTGDQETQYF. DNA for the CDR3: TGTGCCAGCAGTTTACTTACAGGGGACCAAGAGACCCAGTACTTC.

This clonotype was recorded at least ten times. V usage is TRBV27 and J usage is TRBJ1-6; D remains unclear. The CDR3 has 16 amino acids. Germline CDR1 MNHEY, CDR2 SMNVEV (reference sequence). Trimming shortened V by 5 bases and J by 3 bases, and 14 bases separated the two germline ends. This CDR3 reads CASSRGGVDYNSPLHF. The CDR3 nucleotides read TGTGCCAGCAGTCGGGGAGGAGTCGACTATAATTCACCCCTCCACTTT.

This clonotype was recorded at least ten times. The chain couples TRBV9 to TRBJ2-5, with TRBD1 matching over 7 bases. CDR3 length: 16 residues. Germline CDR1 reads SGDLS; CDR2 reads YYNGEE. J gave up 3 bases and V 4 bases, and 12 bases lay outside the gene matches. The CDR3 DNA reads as TGTGCCAGCAGCCTCACAGGGGCCACTCTGAAAGAGACCCAGTACTTC. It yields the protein CASSLTGATLKETQYF.

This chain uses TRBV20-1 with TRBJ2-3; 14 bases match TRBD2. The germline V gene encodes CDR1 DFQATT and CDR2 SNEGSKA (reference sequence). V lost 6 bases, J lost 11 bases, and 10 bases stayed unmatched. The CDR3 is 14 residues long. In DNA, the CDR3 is TGCAGTGCCATGGGACTAGCGGGGGCCGTCATGCAGTATTTT. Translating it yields CSAMGLAGAVMQYF.

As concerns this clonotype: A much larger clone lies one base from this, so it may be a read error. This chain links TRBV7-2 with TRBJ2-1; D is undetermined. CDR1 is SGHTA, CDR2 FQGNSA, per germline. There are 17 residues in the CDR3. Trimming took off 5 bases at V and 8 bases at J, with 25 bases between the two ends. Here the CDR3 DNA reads TGTGCCAGCAGCCCATCCCGCAGGCTGAGGCTTGACTATGAGCAGTTCTTC. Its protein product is CASSPSRRLRLDYEQFF.

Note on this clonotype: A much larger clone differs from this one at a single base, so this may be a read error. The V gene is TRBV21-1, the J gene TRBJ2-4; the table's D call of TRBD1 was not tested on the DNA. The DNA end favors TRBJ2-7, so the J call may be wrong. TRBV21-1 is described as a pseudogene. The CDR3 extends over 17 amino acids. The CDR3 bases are TGTGCCAGCATCAAGGGGGAGACCCACTGGGCCTCCTACGAGCAGTACTTC. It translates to CASIKGETHWASYEQYF.

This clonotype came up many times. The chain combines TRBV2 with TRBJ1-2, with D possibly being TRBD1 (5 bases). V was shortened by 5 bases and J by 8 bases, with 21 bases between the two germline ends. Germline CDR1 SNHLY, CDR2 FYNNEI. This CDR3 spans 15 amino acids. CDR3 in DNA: TGTGCCAGCAGTCCTATGAGGACGGGAGGGGTCGGCTACACCTTC. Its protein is CASSPMRTGGVGYTF. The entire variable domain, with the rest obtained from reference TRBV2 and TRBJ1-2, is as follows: EPEVTQTPSHQVTQMGQEVILRCVPISNHLYFYWYRQILGQKVEFLVSFYNNEISEKSEIFDDQFSVERPDGSNFTLKIRSTKLEDSAMYFCASSPMRTGGVGYTFGSGTRLTVV.

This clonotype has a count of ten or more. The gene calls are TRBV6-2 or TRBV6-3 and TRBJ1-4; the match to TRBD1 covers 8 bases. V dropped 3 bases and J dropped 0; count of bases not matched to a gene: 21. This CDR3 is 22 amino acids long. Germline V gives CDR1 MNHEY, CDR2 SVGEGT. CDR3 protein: CASSYNPTRTGTGFATNEKLFF. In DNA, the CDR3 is TGTGCCAGCAGTTATAACCCGACTCGCACCGGGACAGGATTTGCAACTAATGAAAAACTGTTTTTT.

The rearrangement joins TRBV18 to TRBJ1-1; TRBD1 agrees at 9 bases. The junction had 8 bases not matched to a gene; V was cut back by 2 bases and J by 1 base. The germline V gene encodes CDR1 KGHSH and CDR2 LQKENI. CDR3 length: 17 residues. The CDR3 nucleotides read TGTGCCAGCTCACCATCCCGACCGGGACAGGGGAACACTGAAGCTTTCTTT. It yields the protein CASSPSRPGQGNTEAFF.

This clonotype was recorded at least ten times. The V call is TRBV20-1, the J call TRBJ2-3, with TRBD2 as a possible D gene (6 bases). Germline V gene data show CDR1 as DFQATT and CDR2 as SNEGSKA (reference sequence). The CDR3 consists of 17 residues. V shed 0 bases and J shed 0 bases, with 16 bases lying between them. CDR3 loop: CSARDVSGAKSTDTQYF. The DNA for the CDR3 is TGCAGTGCTAGAGACGTTAGCGGAGCAAAGAGCACAGATACGCAGTATTTT.

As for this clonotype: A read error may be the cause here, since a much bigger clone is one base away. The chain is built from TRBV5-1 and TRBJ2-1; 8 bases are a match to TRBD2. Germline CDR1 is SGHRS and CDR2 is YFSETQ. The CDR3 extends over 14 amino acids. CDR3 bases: TGCGCCAGCAGCTTCACGGGGGGGGTAGATGAGCAGCTCTTC. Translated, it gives CASSFTGGVDEQLF.

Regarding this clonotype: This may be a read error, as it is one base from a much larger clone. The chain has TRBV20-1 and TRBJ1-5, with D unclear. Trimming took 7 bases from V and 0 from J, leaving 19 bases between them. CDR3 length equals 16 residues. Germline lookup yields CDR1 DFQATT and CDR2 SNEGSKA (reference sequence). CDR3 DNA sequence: TGCAGTGTTTTAAATGCGGGTGGGAGTAGCAATCAGCCCCAGCATTTT. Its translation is CSVLNAGGSSNQPQHF.

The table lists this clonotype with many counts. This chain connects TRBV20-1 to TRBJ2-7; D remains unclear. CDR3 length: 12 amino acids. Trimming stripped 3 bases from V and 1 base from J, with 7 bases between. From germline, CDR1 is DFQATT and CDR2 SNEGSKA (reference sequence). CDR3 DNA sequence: TGCAGTGCTAGGGCGGTTTCCTACGAGCAGTACTTC. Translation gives CSARAVSYEQYF.

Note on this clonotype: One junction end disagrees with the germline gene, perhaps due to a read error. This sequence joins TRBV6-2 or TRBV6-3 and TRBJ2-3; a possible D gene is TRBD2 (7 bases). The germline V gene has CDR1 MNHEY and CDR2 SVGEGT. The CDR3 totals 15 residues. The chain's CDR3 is CARSYRGALGDTQYF. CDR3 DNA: TGTGCCCGCAGTTACCGGGGGGCCTTGGGAGATACGCAGTATTTT.

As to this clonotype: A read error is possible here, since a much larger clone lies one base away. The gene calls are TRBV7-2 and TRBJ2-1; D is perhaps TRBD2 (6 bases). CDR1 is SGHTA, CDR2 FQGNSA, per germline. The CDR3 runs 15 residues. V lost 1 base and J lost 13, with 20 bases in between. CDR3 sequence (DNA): TGTGCCAGCAGCTTAGGGGCAGGGAGGAGGGAGACCCAGTTCTTC. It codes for CASSLGAGRRETQFF.

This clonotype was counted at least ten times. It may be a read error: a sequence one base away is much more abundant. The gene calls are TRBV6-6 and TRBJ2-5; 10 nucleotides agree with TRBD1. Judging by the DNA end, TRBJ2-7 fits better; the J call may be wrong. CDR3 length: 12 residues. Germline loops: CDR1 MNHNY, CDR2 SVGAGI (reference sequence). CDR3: CAASDRGGEQYF. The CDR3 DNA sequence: TGTGCCGCCTCGGACAGGGGGGGCGAGCAGTACTTC.

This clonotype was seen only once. CDR3 sequence (DNA): TGCAGCGTCGCCGGGACAGGGAACTGGAACAATGAGCAGTTCTTC. It specifies CSVAGTGNWNNEQFF. The chain employs TRBV29-1 and TRBJ2-1, with 9 bases fitting TRBD1. Germline V gene data show CDR1 as SQVTM and CDR2 as ANQGSEA. This CDR3 contains 15 residues. Germline trimming cut 6 bases from V and 5 bases from J; bases unmatched to any gene: 11.

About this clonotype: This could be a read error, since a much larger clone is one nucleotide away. The CDR3 bases are TGTGCCAGCAGCCCGGGACTGACTCCGACTATTGGCCACACCTTC. Translation gives CASSPGLTPTIGHTF. The V gene is TRBV3-1, the J gene TRBJ1-2, with D maybe TRBD1 (5 bases). Per germline, CDR1 LGHDT and CDR2 YNNKEL (reference sequence). CDR3 size: 15 residues.

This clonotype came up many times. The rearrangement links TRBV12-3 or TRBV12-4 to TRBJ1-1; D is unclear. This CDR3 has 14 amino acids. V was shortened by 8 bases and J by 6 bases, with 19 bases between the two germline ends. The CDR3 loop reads CASSPAGSFPEAFF. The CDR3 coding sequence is TGTGCCAGCTCGCCAGCAGGTTCTTTCCCTGAAGCTTTCTTT.

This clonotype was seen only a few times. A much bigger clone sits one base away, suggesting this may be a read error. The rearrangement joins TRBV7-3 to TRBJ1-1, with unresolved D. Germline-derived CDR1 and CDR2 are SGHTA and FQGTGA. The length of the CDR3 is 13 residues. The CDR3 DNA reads TGTGCCGGCAGCGCCATCGAGGGCACTGAAGCTTTCTTT. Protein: CAGSAIEGTEAFF.

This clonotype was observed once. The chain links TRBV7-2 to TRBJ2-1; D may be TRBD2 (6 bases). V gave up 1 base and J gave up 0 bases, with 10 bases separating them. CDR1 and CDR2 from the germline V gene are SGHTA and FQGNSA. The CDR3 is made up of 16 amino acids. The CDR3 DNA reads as TGTGCCAGCAGCTTAGAAATGGGGGGCTCCTACAATGAGCAGTTCTTC. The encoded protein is CASSLEMGGSYNEQFF.

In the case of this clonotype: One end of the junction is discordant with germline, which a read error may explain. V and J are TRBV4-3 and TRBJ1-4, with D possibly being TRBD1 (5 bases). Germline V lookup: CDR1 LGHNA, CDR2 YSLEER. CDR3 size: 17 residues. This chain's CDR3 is CTSSQDGASTTNEKLFF. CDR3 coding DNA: TGCACCAGCAGCCAAGATGGGGCATCCACAACTAATGAAAAACTGTTTTTT.

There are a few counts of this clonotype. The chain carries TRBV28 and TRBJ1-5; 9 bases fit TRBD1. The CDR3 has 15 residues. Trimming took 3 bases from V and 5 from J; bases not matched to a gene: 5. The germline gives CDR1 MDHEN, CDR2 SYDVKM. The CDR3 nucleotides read TGTGCCAGCAGTTTTTTGGGGACAGGGCATCAGCCCCAGCATTTT. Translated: CASSFLGTGHQPQHF. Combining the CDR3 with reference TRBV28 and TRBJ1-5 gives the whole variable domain DVKVTQSSRYLVKRTGEKVFLECVQDMDHENMFWYRQDPGLGLRLIYFSYDVKMKEKGDIPEGYSVSREKKERFSLILESASTNQTSMYLCASSFLGTGHQPQHFGDGTRLSIL.

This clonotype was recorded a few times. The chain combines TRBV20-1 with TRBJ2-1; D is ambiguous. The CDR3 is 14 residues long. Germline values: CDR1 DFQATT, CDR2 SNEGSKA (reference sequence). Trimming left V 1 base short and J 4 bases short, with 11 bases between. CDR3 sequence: CSARVEVAYNEQFF. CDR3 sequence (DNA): TGCAGTGCTAGAGTAGAGGTAGCTTACAATGAGCAGTTCTTC.

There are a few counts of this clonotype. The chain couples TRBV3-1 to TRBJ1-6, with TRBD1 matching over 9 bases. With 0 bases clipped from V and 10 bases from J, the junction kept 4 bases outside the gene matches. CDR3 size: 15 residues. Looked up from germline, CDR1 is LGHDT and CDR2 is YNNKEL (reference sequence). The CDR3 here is CASSQDHRGHSPLHF. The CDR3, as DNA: TGTGCCAGCAGCCAAGACCACAGGGGGCACTCACCCCTCCACTTT.

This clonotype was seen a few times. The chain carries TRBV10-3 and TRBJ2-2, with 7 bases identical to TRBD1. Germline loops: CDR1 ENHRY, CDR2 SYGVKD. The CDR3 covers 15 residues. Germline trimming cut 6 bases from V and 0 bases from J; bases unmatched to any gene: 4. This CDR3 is CAIRLGQANTGELFF. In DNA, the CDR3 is TGTGCCATCAGGCTAGGACAGGCGAACACCGGGGAGCTGTTTTTT.